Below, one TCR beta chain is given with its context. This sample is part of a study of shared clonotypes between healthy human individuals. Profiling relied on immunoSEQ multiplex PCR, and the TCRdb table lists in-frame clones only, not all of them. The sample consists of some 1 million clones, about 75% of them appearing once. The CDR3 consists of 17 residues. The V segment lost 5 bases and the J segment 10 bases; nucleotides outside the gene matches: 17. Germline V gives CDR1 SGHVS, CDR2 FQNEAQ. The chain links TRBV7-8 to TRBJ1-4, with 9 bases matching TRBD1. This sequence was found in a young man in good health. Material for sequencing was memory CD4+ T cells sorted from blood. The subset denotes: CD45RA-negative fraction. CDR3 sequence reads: CASSPAFLTGGLGKLFF. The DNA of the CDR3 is TGTGCCAGCAGCCCTGCGTTCCTCACAGGGGGCCTGGGAAAACTGTTTTTT.